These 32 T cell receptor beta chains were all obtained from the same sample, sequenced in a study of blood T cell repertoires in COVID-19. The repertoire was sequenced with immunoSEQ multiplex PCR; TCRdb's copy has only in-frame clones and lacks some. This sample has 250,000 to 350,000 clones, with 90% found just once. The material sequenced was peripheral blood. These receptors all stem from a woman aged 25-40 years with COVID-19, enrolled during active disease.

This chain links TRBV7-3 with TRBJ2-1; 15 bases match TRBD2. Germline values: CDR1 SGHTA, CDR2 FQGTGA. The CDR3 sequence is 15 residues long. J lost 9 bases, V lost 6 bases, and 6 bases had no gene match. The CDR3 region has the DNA TGTGCCAGCAGATTCGGACTAGCGGGAGGGGGTGAGCAGTTCTTC. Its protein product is CASRFGLAGGGEQFF.

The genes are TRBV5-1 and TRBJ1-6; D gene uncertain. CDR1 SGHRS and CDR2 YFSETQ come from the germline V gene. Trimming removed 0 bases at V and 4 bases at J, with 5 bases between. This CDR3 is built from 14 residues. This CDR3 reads CASSLEQYNSPLHF. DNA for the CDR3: TGCGCCAGCAGCTTGGAACAGTATAATTCACCCCTCCACTTT.

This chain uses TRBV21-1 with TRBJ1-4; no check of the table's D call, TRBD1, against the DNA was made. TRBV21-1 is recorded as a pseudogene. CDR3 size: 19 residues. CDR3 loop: CASSSYRDRGNKTNEKLFF. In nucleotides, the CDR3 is TGTGCCAGCAGCAGTTACCGGGACAGGGGAAATAAGACTAATGAAAAACTGTTTTTT.

CDR3 in DNA: TGTGCCAGCTCGAGGGAGGTGGATAGCGATGAGCAGTTCTTC. It is translated as CASSREVDSDEQFF. The gene calls are TRBV2 and TRBJ2-1; D is possibly TRBD2 (6 bases). V lost 8 bases and J lost 8, with 19 bases in between. The CDR3 spans 14 residues. Germline values: CDR1 SNHLY, CDR2 FYNNEI.

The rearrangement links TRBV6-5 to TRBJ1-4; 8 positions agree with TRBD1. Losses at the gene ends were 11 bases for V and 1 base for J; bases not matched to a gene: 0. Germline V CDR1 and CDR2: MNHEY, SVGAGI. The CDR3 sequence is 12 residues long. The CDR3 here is CAGQGTNEKLFF. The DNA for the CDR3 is TGTGCCGGACAGGGAACTAATGAAAAACTGTTTTTT.

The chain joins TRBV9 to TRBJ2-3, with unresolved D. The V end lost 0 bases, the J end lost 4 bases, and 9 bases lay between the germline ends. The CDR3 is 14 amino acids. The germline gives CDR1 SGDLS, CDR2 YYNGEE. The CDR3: CASSVGGVADTQYF. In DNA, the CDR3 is TGTGCCAGCAGCGTAGGCGGCGTGGCAGATACGCAGTATTTT. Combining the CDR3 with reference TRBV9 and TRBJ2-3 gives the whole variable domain DSGVTQTPKHLITATGQRVTLRCSPRSGDLSVYWYQQSLDQGLQFLIQYYNGEERAKGNILERFSAQQFPDLHSELNLSSLELGDSALYFCASSVGGVADTQYFGPGTRLTVL.

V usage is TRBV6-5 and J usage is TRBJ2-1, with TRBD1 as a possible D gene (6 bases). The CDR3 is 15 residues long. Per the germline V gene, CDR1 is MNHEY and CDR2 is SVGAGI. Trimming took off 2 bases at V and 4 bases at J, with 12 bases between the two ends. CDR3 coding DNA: TGTGCCAGCAGTTACGTCCAGGGGCAATACAATGAGCAGTTCTTC. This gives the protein CASSYVQGQYNEQFF.

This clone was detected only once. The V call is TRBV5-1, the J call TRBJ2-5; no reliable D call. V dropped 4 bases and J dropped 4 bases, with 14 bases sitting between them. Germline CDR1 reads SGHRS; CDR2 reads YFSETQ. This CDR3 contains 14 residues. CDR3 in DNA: TGCGCCAGCAGCAGGCAGGTCAATCCAGAGACCCAGTACTTC. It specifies CASSRQVNPETQYF.

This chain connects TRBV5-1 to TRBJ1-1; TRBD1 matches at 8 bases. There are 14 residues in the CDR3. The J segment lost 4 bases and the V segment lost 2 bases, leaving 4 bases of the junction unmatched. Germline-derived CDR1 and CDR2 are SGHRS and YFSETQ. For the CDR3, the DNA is TGCGCCAGCAGCTTCTCAGGGGGCGTCACTGAAGCTTTCTTT. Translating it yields CASSFSGGVTEAFF.

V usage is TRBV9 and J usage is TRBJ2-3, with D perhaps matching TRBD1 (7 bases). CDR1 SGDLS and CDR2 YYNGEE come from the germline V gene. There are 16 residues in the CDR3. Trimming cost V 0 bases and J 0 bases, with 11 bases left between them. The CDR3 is CASSVGRGVSTDTQYF. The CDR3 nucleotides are TGTGCCAGCAGCGTAGGCAGGGGGGTTAGCACAGATACGCAGTATTTT.

The CDR3 bases are TGTGCCAGCAGCGCGCGGGGGTTAGGGGACTACACAGATACGCAGTATTTT. As protein: CASSARGLGDYTDTQYF. The chain joins TRBV9 to TRBJ2-3; 7 positions match TRBD2. The CDR3 extends over 17 amino acids. V gave up 3 bases and J gave up 2 bases; unmatched junction bases: 12. Germline V gives CDR1 SGDLS, CDR2 YYNGEE. Supplemented by reference TRBV9 and TRBJ2-3, the full variable domain reads DSGVTQTPKHLITATGQRVTLRCSPRSGDLSVYWYQQSLDQGLQFLIQYYNGEERAKGNILERFSAQQFPDLHSELNLSSLELGDSALYFCASSARGLGDYTDTQYFGPGTRLTVL.

CDR3: CASSQTATDTQYF. The CDR3 DNA reads TGCGCCAGCAGCCAGACAGCGACAGATACGCAGTATTTT. This chain connects TRBV4-1 to TRBJ2-3; possible D gene TRBD1, 5 bases. V was shortened by 3 bases and J by 3 bases, with 7 bases between the two germline ends. CDR1 and CDR2 (germline): MGHRA, YSYEKL. The length of the CDR3 is 13 residues.

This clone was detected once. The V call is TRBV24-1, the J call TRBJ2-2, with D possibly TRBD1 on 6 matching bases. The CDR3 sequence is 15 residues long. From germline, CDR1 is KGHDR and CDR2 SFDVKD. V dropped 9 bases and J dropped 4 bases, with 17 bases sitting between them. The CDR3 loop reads CATGETGKGTGELFF. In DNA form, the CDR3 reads TGTGCCACCGGGGAAACAGGGAAAGGCACCGGGGAGCTGTTTTTT.

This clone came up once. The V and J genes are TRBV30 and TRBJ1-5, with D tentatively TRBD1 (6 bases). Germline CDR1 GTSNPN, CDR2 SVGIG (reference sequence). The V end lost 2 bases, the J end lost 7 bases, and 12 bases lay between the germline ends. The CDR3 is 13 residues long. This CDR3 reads CAWSRQVGQPQHF. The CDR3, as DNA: TGTGCCTGGAGTAGACAGGTAGGACAGCCCCAGCATTTT.

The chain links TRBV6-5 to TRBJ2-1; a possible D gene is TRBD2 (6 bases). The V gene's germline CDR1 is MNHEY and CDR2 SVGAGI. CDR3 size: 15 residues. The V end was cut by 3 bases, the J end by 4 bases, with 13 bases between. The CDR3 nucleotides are TGTGCCAGCAGTTATCAACCGGGAGAGTACAATGAGCAGTTCTTC. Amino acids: CASSYQPGEYNEQFF.

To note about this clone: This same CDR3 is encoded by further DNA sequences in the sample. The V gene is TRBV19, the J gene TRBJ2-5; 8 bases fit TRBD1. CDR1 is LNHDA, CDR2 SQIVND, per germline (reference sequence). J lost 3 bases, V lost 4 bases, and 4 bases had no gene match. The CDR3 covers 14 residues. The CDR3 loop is CASSTGTGEETQYF. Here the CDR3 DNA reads TGTGCCAGTAGTACCGGGACAGGAGAAGAGACCCAGTACTTC. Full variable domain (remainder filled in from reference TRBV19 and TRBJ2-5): DGGITQSPKYLFRKEGQNVTLSCEQNLNHDAMYWYRQDPGQGLRLIYYSQIVNDFQKGDIAEGYSVSREKKESFPLTVTSAQKNPTAFYLCASSTGTGEETQYFGPGTRLLVL.

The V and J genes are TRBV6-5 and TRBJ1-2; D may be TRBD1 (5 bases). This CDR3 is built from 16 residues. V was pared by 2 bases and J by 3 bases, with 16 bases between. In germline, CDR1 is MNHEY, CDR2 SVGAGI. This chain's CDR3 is CASSYGGRGRDYGYTF. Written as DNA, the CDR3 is TGTGCCAGCAGTTACGGGGGGAGGGGTCGGGACTATGGCTACACCTTC.

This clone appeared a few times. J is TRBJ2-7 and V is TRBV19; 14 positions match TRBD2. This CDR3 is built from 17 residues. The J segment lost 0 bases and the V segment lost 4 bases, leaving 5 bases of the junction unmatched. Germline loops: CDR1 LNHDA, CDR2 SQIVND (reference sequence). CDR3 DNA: TGTGCCAGTAGTAAACTCGGGACTAGCGGGAGCTCCTACGAGCAGTACTTC. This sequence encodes CASSKLGTSGSSYEQYF.

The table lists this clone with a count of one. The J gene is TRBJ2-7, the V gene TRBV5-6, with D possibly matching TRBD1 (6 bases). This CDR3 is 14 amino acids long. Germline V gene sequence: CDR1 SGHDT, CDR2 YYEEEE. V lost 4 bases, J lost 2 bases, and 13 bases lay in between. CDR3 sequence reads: CASSPSGTTYEQYF. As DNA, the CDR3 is TGTGCCAGCAGCCCATCCGGGACAACCTACGAGCAGTACTTC.

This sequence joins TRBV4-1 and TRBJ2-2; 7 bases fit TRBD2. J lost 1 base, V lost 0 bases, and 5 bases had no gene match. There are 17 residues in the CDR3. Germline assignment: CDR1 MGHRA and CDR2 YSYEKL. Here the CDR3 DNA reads TGCGCCAGCAGCCAAGACCAAGCGGGACGGAACACCGGGGAGCTGTTTTTT. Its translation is CASSQDQAGRNTGELFF.

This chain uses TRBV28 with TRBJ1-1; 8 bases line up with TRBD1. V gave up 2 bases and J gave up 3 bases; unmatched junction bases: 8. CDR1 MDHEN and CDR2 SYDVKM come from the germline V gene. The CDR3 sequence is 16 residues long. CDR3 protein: CASSLRQGAGDTEAFF. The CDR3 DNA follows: TGTGCCAGCAGTTTACGGCAGGGGGCAGGGGACACTGAAGCTTTCTTT.

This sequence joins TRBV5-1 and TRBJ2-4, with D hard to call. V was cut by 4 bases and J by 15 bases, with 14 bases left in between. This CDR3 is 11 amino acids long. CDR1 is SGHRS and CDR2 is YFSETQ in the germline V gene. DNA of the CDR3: TGCGCCAGCAGCACGGGTCTAGAGCTGTACTTC. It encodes CASSTGLELYF.

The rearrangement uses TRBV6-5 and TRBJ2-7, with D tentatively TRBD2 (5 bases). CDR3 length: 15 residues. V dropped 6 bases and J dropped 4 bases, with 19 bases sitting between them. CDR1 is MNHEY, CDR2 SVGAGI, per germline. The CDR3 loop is CASRLELGGPYEQYF. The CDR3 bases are TGTGCCAGCAGGCTGGAATTGGGCGGGCCGTACGAGCAGTACTTC.

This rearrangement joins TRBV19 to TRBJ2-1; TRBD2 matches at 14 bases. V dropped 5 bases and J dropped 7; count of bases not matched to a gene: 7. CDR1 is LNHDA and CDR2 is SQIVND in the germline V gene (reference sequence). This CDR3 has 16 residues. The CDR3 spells CASSPGLAGVGNEQFF. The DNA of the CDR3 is TGTGCCAGTAGTCCGGGACTAGCGGGAGTTGGGAATGAGCAGTTCTTC. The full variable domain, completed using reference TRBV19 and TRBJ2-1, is DGGITQSPKYLFRKEGQNVTLSCEQNLNHDAMYWYRQDPGQGLRLIYYSQIVNDFQKGDIAEGYSVSREKKESFPLTVTSAQKNPTAFYLCASSPGLAGVGNEQFFGPGTRLTVL.

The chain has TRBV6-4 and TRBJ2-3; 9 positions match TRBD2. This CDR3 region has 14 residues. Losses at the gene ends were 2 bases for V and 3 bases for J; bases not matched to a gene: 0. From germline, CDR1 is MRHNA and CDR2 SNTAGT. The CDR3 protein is CASSDTSGTDTQYF. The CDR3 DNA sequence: TGTGCCAGCAGTGACACTAGCGGGACAGATACGCAGTATTTT.

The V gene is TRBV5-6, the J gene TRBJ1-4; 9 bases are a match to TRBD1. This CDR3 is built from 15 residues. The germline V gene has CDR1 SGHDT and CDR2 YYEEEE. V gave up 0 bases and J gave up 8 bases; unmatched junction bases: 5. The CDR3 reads CASSLGTGVFEKLFF. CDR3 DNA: TGTGCCAGCAGCTTGGGGACAGGGGTTTTCGAAAAACTGTTTTTT.

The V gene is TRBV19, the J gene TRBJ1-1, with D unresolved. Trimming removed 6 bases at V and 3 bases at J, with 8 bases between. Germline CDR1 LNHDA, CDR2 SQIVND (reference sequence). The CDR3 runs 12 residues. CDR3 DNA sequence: TGTGCCAGTAGCCTCGGTGACACTGAAGCTTTCTTT. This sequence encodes CASSLGDTEAFF.

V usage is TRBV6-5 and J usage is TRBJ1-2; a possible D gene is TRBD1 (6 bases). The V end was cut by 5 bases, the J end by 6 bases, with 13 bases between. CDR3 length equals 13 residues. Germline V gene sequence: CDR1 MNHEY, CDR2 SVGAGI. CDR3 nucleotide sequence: TGTGCCAGCAGTCGGGGGGGGGCCCATGGCTACACCTTC. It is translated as CASSRGGAHGYTF.

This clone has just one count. The CDR3 bases are TGTGCCAGCAGCACCACTCGGCGGGATACCCCCTACGAGCAGTACTTC. It encodes CASSTTRRDTPYEQYF. The chain recombines TRBV6-2 or TRBV6-3 with TRBJ2-7, with D tentatively TRBD2 (6 bases). The germline V gene encodes CDR1 MNHEY and CDR2 SVGEGT. Between the trimmed V and J ends, which lost 6 bases and 2 bases, there was a span of 20 bases. There are 16 residues in the CDR3.

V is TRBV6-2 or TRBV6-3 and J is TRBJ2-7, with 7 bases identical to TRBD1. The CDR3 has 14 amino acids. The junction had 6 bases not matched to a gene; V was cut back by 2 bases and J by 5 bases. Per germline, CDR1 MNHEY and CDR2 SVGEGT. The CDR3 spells CASSYPQGSDEQYF. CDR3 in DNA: TGTGCCAGCAGTTACCCACAGGGGTCGGACGAGCAGTACTTC.

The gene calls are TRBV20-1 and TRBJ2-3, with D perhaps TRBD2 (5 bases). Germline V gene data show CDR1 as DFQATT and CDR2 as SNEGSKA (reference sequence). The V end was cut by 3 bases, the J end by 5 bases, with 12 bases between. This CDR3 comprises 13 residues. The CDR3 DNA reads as TGCAGTGCTAGTCGGGTAGCGCAAGATACGCAGTATTTT. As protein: CSASRVAQDTQYF.

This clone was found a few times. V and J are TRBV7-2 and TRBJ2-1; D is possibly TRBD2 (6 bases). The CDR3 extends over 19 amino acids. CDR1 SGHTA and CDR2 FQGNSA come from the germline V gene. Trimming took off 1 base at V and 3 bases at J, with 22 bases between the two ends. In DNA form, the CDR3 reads TGTGCCAGCAGCTTAGGACCTTACGCGGACTACGACATCTACAATGAGCAGTTCTTC. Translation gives CASSLGPYADYDIYNEQFF.